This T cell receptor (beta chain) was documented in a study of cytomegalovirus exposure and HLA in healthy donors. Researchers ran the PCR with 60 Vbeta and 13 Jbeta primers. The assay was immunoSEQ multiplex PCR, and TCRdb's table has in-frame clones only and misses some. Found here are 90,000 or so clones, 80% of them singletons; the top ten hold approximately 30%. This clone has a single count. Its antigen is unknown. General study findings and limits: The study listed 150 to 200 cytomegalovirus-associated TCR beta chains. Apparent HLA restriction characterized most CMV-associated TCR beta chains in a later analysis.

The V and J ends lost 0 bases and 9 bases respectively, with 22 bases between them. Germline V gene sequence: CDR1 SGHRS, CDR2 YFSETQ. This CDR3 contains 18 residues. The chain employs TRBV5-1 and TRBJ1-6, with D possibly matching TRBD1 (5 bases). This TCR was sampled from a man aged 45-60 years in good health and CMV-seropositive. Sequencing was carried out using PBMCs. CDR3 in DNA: TGCGCCAGCAGCTTGGCCACAGGAGTCGGTTCGGGTGGTTCACCCCTCCACTTT. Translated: CASSLATGVGSGGSPLHF. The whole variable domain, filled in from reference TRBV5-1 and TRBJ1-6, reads KAGVTQTPRYLIKTRGQQVTLSCSPISGHRSVSWYQQTPGQGLQFLFEYFSETQRNKGNFPGRFSGRQFSNSRSEMNVSTLELGDSALYLCASSLATGVGSGGSPLHFGNGTRLTVT.